This TCR beta chain originates from a study of a mutant IDH1 vaccine in newly diagnosed glioma. Findings and caveats of the study: Vaccine-induced responses were seen in about 95% of patients, spanning several MHC alleles. Changes in top peripheral clonotypes did not appear linked to pseudoprogression.

Trimming removed 7 bases from V and 5 bases from J; junction bases left unmatched: 11. The CDR3 loop spans 14 amino acids. The germline V gene encodes CDR1 SQVTM and CDR2 ANQGSEA. As to this clone: Its antigen is as yet unknown.

Time point defined: baseline, week 1 (first vaccination visit). Indicated treatment: pre-vaccination baseline after standard-of-care therapy. Donors harbored newly found WHO grade 3 or 4 IDH1-mutant, ATRX-lost astrocytomas. Measured with immunoSEQ multiplex PCR; TCRdb has only the in-frame clones, and not every one. The sample lists tens of thousands of clones; 86% were seen once. This rearrangement joins TRBV29-1 to TRBJ2-1; 7 bases are a match to TRBD2. The sequences come from PBMCs, collected from a glioma patient treated with radiotherapy, temozolomide or both. The receptor was derived from a man aged 40-50 years with glioma. This CDR3 reads CSAAFASGNNEQFF. The CDR3 bases are TGCAGCGCTGCCTTTGCTAGCGGCAACAATGAGCAGTTCTTC.